This T cell receptor beta chain was retrieved from a study of cytomegalovirus exposure and HLA in healthy donors. Study details: Earlier results showed 120 million or so unique TCR beta sequences derived from approximately 170 million T cells.

Germline V CDR1 and CDR2: SGHRS, YFSETQ. CDR3 length equals 15 residues. V was clipped by 4 bases and J by 0 bases, with 11 bases between them. PCR used 60 Vbeta primers and 13 Jbeta primers. Clones were read by immunoSEQ multiplex PCR, and TCRdb kept only the in-frame ones, dropping some. The sample gives about 140,000 clones, 79% of which show up once; 6.5% is in the top ten. Findings and caveats of the study: A later analysis linked a missense variant in DCLRE1C to the trimming of TCR beta V and J genes. Most CMV-associated TCR beta chains appeared HLA-restricted in a later analysis. When presence/absence was analysed, sequencing depth was taken to be roughly uniform across donors.

In this sample, this clone turned up a few times. Its antigen is unknown. This clonotype was sampled from a man between 40 and 49 years old in good health and CMV-seropositive. Sequencing was done on a sample of PBMCs. The chain uses TRBV5-1 and TRBJ2-1, with no clear D. CDR3 sequence (DNA): TGCGCCAGCAGCCTAAGTTTAAGCTCCTACAATGAGCAGTTCTTC. It is translated as CASSLSLSSYNEQFF.